The next 26 T cell receptor beta chains were all read from a single sample in a study of cytomegalovirus exposure and HLA in healthy donors. Libraries were prepared by immunoSEQ multiplex PCR; TCRdb keeps only in-frame clonotypes and omits some of them. The table lists about 260,000 clones, around 90% of them singletons. Sequencing was carried out using PBMCs. These receptors originate from a woman younger than 45 in good health and CMV-seronegative.

The chain uses TRBV5-6 and TRBJ2-7; D is unresolved. This CDR3 region has 15 residues. CDR1 is SGHDT and CDR2 is YYEEEE in the germline V gene. V was clipped by 2 bases and J by 6 bases, with 18 bases between them. The CDR3 is CASSLGKDWVSEQYF. CDR3 DNA: TGTGCCAGCAGCTTAGGGAAAGATTGGGTTAGCGAGCAGTACTTC.

The chain is built from TRBV27 and TRBJ2-7, with 7 nucleotides matching TRBD1. Trimming removed 3 bases from V and 5 bases from J; junction bases left unmatched: 7. The CDR3 is made up of 14 amino acids. Germline V CDR1 and CDR2: MNHEY, SMNVEV (reference sequence). The CDR3 DNA reads as TGTGCCAGCAGTTTTCGGACAGGCCGGGACGAGCAGTACTTC. Its translation: CASSFRTGRDEQYF.

The J gene is TRBJ2-3, the V gene TRBV7-2, with 8 positions matching TRBD2. This CDR3 has 15 amino acids. V was pared by 4 bases and J by 3 bases, with 6 bases of the junction left unmatched. CDR1 and CDR2 from the germline V gene are SGHTA and FQGNSA. The CDR3 loop is CASSSQAGVTDTQYF. The DNA of the CDR3 is TGTGCCAGCAGCTCACAAGCGGGAGTGACAGATACGCAGTATTTT.

V gene TRBV6-1 combines with J gene TRBJ2-7; 8 bases line up with TRBD1. Germline lookup yields CDR1 MNHNS and CDR2 SASEGT. V lost 6 bases and J lost 1; bases outside the gene matches: 5. This CDR3 comprises 14 residues. The CDR3 bases are TGTGCCAGCAGGGTGGACAGGGAGTCCTACGAGCAGTACTTC. This encodes CASRVDRESYEQYF.

This clone has a handful of counts. This chain connects TRBV10-1 to TRBJ1-5; TRBD1 matches 8 bases. The CDR3 consists of 15 residues. Germline assignment: CDR1 WNHNN and CDR2 SYGVQD (reference sequence). With 3 bases clipped from V and 3 bases from J, the junction kept 4 bases outside the gene matches. CDR3 sequence reads: CASSEDRGDNQPQHF. CDR3 nucleotides: TGCGCCAGCAGTGAAGACAGGGGTGACAATCAGCCCCAGCATTTT.

The gene calls are TRBV4-1 and TRBJ1-3; possible D gene TRBD1, 5 bases. V was trimmed by 1 base and J by 1 base, leaving 8 bases between them. CDR3 length equals 15 residues. Per germline, CDR1 MGHRA and CDR2 YSYEKL. CDR3 protein: CASSQVAGSGNTIYF. The CDR3 bases are TGCGCCAGCAGCCAAGTGGCAGGGTCTGGAAACACCATATATTTT.

The rearrangement links TRBV15 to TRBJ2-3; possible D gene TRBD1, 5 bases. V lost 0 bases to trimming and J lost 1 base, with 11 bases between them. Germline loops: CDR1 LNHNV, CDR2 YYDKDF (reference sequence). The CDR3 contains 16 residues. CDR3 bases: TGTGCCACCAGCAGAGATCAGGGCGCCCGCACAGATACGCAGTATTTT. Translated: CATSRDQGARTDTQYF.

V usage is TRBV19 and J usage is TRBJ2-2; the D is unclear. The CDR3 runs 13 residues. Germline V gives CDR1 LNHDA, CDR2 SQIVND (reference sequence). Trimming left V 5 bases short and J 7 bases short, with 11 bases between. The CDR3 DNA is TGTGCCAGTAGTCCCCAGTGGGTCGGGGAGCTGTTTTTT. Translated, it gives CASSPQWVGELFF.

The genes are TRBV5-6 and TRBJ2-1; D is unresolved. Deletions cut 0 bases from V and 9 bases from J, with 7 bases between. CDR3 size: 12 residues. Germline loops: CDR1 SGHDT, CDR2 YYEEEE. The CDR3 loop reads CASSLGLSEQFF. In DNA form, the CDR3 reads TGTGCCAGCAGCTTGGGGCTAAGTGAGCAGTTCTTC.

The gene calls are TRBV6-6 and TRBJ2-1; possibly TRBD1 for D (6 bases). The germline V and J ends were trimmed by 6 bases and 0 bases, with 15 bases remaining between them. This CDR3 spans 16 amino acids. Per germline, CDR1 MNHNY and CDR2 SVGAGI (reference sequence). CDR3 residues: CASSPGTSSSYNEQFF. The CDR3 DNA sequence: TGTGCCAGCAGCCCAGGGACATCTAGCTCCTACAATGAGCAGTTCTTC.

The V gene is TRBV18, the J gene TRBJ1-3; D may be TRBD1 (5 bases). Germline V gene data show CDR1 as KGHSH and CDR2 as LQKENI. CDR3 length equals 15 residues. V lost 2 bases to trimming and J lost 1 base, with 9 bases between them. CDR3 sequence reads: CASSPIEGSGNTIYF. CDR3 DNA: TGTGCCAGCTCACCAATCGAGGGGTCTGGAAACACCATATATTTT.

The chain joins TRBV7-2 to TRBJ2-7; D is uncertain. V dropped 6 bases and J dropped 0 bases, with 9 bases sitting between them. The CDR3 is 13 amino acids. The germline CDR1 and CDR2 sequences are SGHTA and FQGNSA. The chain's CDR3 is CASSFGSSYEQYF. In DNA, the CDR3 is TGTGCCAGCAGTTTCGGTAGCTCCTACGAGCAGTACTTC.

As DNA, the CDR3 is TGTGCCAGCAGCACGGGTTTGCTAGCGGGAGGTGAGCAGTTCTTC. It yields the protein CASSTGLLAGGEQFF. This chain uses TRBV9 with TRBJ2-1; 11 bases fit TRBD2. J lost 9 bases, V lost 4 bases, and 9 bases had no gene match. The germline CDR1 and CDR2 sequences are SGDLS and YYNGEE. The CDR3 has 15 amino acids.

This clone was detected a few times. This rearrangement joins TRBV28 to TRBJ2-1; D is possibly TRBD2 (5 bases). This CDR3 is 14 amino acids long. V lost 7 bases to trimming and J lost 2 bases, with 12 bases between them. Germline values: CDR1 MDHEN, CDR2 SYDVKM. CDR3 in DNA: TGTGCCAGCAATCGGGGTGACACCTACAATGAGCAGTTCTTC. Its protein product is CASNRGDTYNEQFF.

This chain connects TRBV29-1 to TRBJ2-1; TRBD2 aligns across 9 bases. The junction had 10 bases not matched to a gene; V was cut back by 4 bases and J by 3 bases. CDR1 and CDR2 from the germline V gene are SQVTM and ANQGSEA. The CDR3 consists of 16 residues. The CDR3 here is CSVALIAGAFYNEQFF. The CDR3 bases are TGCAGCGTTGCCCTAATAGCGGGAGCTTTCTACAATGAGCAGTTCTTC.

J is TRBJ1-1 and V is TRBV5-6, with D possibly being TRBD1 (5 bases). V was pared by 4 bases and J by 1 base, with 14 bases between. Germline lookup yields CDR1 SGHDT and CDR2 YYEEEE. This CDR3 is 15 amino acids long. CDR3 region: CASSKPGLRNTEAFF. For the CDR3, the DNA is TGTGCCAGCAGCAAACCGGGACTTAGGAACACTGAAGCTTTCTTT.

The chain combines TRBV27 with TRBJ2-7, with 7 bases aligning to TRBD2. The germline gives CDR1 MNHEY, CDR2 SMNVEV (reference sequence). The CDR3 is made up of 15 amino acids. The J segment lost 3 bases and the V segment lost 6 bases, leaving 11 bases of the junction unmatched. The CDR3 coding sequence is TGTGCCAGCAGGGTCTCACTAGCGCAGAGCTACGAGCAGTACTTC. This codes for CASRVSLAQSYEQYF.

The V call is TRBV7-6, the J call TRBJ2-1, with 10 bases lining up with TRBD2. CDR1 and CDR2 (germline): SGHVS, FNYEAQ. The trim removed 0 bases at V and 2 bases at J, leaving 4 bases unmatched. There are 17 residues in the CDR3. This CDR3 is CASSLALLAGPYNEQFF. Here the CDR3 DNA reads TGTGCCAGCAGCTTAGCGCTACTAGCGGGACCCTACAATGAGCAGTTCTTC.

The V call is TRBV4-3, the J call TRBJ2-7, with a tentative D call TRBD1 (5 bases). CDR3 length equals 18 residues. Germline loops: CDR1 LGHNA, CDR2 YSLEER. Trimming took off 5 bases at V and 2 bases at J, with 25 bases between the two ends. The CDR3 DNA sequence: TGCGCCAGCAGCAATATGAAGACAGTACTTGGCGCTGCCTACGAGCAGTACTTC. Amino acids: CASSNMKTVLGAAYEQYF.

The chain has TRBV28 and TRBJ2-7; D is unresolved. Germline-derived CDR1 and CDR2 are MDHEN and SYDVKM. This CDR3 is 14 amino acids long. V was pared by 4 bases and J by 1 base, with 11 bases between. The CDR3 sequence is CASSSPVPSYEQYF. The CDR3 DNA reads as TGTGCCAGCAGTTCCCCAGTCCCTTCCTACGAGCAGTACTTC.

The V and J genes are TRBV27 and TRBJ1-1, with no clear D. Germline V gene sequence: CDR1 MNHEY, CDR2 SMNVEV (reference sequence). This CDR3 is 14 amino acids long. V was cut by 2 bases and J by 4 bases, with 11 bases left in between. Written as DNA, the CDR3 is TGTGCCAGCAGTTTACAAGGGTTGGGCACTGAAGCTTTCTTT. This translates into CASSLQGLGTEAFF.

The chain recombines TRBV27 with TRBJ2-7; 14 bases fit TRBD2. With 5 bases clipped from V and 3 bases from J, the junction kept 9 bases outside the gene matches. The CDR3 totals 17 residues. Germline V CDR1 and CDR2: MNHEY, SMNVEV (reference sequence). CDR3 region: CASSTPGLAGVGYEQYF. Written as DNA, the CDR3 is TGTGCCAGCAGTACTCCGGGACTAGCGGGAGTAGGCTACGAGCAGTACTTC.

The V call is TRBV7-9, the J call TRBJ2-7; D unresolved. Germline V lookup: CDR1 SEHNR, CDR2 FQNEAQ (reference sequence). The ends were cut back, 3 bases at V and 3 bases at J, with 6 bases in the middle. CDR3 size: 12 residues. CDR3 loop: CASSFSGYEQYF. In nucleotides, the CDR3 is TGTGCCAGCAGCTTTAGTGGCTACGAGCAGTACTTC.

This rearrangement joins TRBV30 to TRBJ1-1; D gene ambiguous. Trimming pared 7 bases from V and 10 bases from J, leaving 22 bases between. Germline V gene lookup returns CDR1 GTSNPN and CDR2 SVGIG (reference sequence). This CDR3 has 13 residues. The CDR3 sequence is CASSAGLVAGAFF. The CDR3 region has the DNA TGTGCCTCCTCGGCAGGTTTGGTTGCGGGAGCTTTCTTT.

On this clone itself: A junction end diverges from the germline sequence, so it may reflect a read error. This sequence joins TRBV14 and TRBJ2-1, with TRBD2 matching 10 bases. Germline-derived CDR1 and CDR2 are SGHDN and FVKESK. This CDR3 has 13 amino acids. The CDR3 sequence: CASSQDRGLARIF. CDR3 nucleotides: TGTGCCAGCAGCCAAGATCGGGGACTAGCGCGGATCTTC.

This clone was recorded once. The V gene is TRBV28, the J gene TRBJ2-1; no clear D. Per germline, CDR1 MDHEN and CDR2 SYDVKM. The CDR3 contains 11 residues. The V end was cut by 3 bases, the J end by 6 bases, with 3 bases between. CDR3 protein: CASSFVNEQFF. CDR3 bases: TGTGCCAGCAGTTTCGTCAATGAGCAGTTCTTC.